Listed here are 3 T cell receptor beta chains from one sample, sequenced in a study of cytomegalovirus exposure and HLA in healthy donors. 13 Jbeta primers and 60 Vbeta primers were used for the PCR. This table comes from immunoSEQ multiplex PCR, and its TCRdb copy is limited to in-frame clones, with some not included. The sample shows approximately 160,000 clones, approximately 72% of them seen only once. The sequencing input was PBMCs. The receptors originated from a man aged 18 to 30 in good health and CMV-seronegative.

This clone was picked up a small number of times. Here the CDR3 reads CASSLARTGPQETQYF. In nucleotides, the CDR3 is TGCGCCAGCAGCTTGGCCCGGACAGGACCCCAAGAGACCCAGTACTTC. This sequence joins TRBV5-1 and TRBJ2-5; 7 nucleotides align to TRBD1. CDR1 SGHRS and CDR2 YFSETQ come from the germline V gene. Trimming removed 0 bases from V and 1 base from J; junction bases left unmatched: 6. This CDR3 has 16 amino acids. Looking up the rest from reference TRBV5-1 and TRBJ2-5 gives the full variable domain: KAGVTQTPRYLIKTRGQQVTLSCSPISGHRSVSWYQQTPGQGLQFLFEYFSETQRNKGNFPGRFSGRQFSNSRSEMNVSTLELGDSALYLCASSLARTGPQETQYFGPGTRLLVL.

The chain carries TRBV5-8 and TRBJ2-7; the match to TRBD2 covers 13 bases. Germline CDR1 SGHTS, CDR2 YDEGEE. The CDR3 is 16 amino acids. Trimming at V came to 0 bases and at J to 7 bases, leaving 7 bases not matched to a gene. The CDR3 reads CASSLGRQLAGGEQYF. Written as DNA, the CDR3 is TGTGCCAGCAGCTTGGGCAGACAACTAGCGGGGGGGGAGCAGTACTTC.

This chain connects TRBV25-1 to TRBJ2-6; D remains ambiguous. CDR1 MGHDK and CDR2 SYGVNS come from the germline V gene. There are 15 residues in the CDR3. Trimming took off 3 bases at V and 0 bases at J, with 6 bases between the two ends. The CDR3 DNA is TGTGCCAGCAGTGACCTCTACTCTGGGGCCAACGTCCTGACTTTC. Protein product: CASSDLYSGANVLTF.